Shown below are 10 T cell receptor beta chains from a single sample sequenced in a study of early T cells in non-severe SARS-CoV-2 infection. Each CDR3 protein is one row after TCRdb ran MiXCR on the 5' RACE reads. The sample lists under 85,000 distinct CDR3 sequences; 10% to 15% were seen once. The specimen was whole blood. These receptors came from an adult who was a healthcare worker with PCR-confirmed SARS-CoV-2 infection or an uninfected control (not recorded which).

At least ten counts were recorded for this clonotype. This chain connects TRBV7-2 to TRBJ2-1; D may correspond to TRBD1 or TRBD2 (5 bases each). This CDR3 region has 15 residues. The V end lost 5 bases, the J end lost 6 bases, and 17 bases lay between the germline ends. Germline CDR1 SGHTA, CDR2 FQGNSA. The CDR3 DNA sequence: TGTGCCAGCAGCCTCTCCATGGGACCCTTCAATGAGCAGTTCTTC. It codes for CASSLSMGPFNEQFF.

V usage is TRBV14 and J usage is TRBJ2-5; TRBD1 matches 7 bases. V trimming: 4 bases; J trimming: 9 bases; junction bases outside the gene matches: 11. Germline CDR1 is SGHDN and CDR2 is FVKESK. The CDR3 runs to 14 residues. In DNA form, the CDR3 reads TGTGCCAGCAGCCTACTGAGGGACAGCAGGTCCCAGTACTTC. The encoded protein is CASSLLRDSRSQYF.

There are a few counts of this clonotype. This chain links TRBV7-9 with TRBJ1-2; D is undetermined. This CDR3 contains 14 residues. Germline V gene data show CDR1 as SEHNR and CDR2 as FQNEAQ (reference sequence). Between the trimmed V and J ends, which lost 5 bases and 8 bases, there was a span of 18 bases. The CDR3, as DNA: TGTGCCAGCAGCAACCCCGAGAAGGTATACGGCTACACCTTC. Translated: CASSNPEKVYGYTF.

This clonotype occurred a few times. This chain uses TRBV3-1 with TRBJ1-3, with D possibly TRBD1 on 5 matching bases. Trimming left V 2 bases short and J 4 bases short, with 12 bases between. Germline V gene lookup returns CDR1 LGHDT and CDR2 YNNKEL (reference sequence). CDR3 length: 15 amino acids. The CDR3 DNA reads as TGTGCCAGCAGCCAAAATTCAGGGACCGGAAACACCATATATTTT. It is translated as CASSQNSGTGNTIYF.

This clonotype was seen ten or more times. Here the CDR3 reads CASSPTVYEQYF. The CDR3 bases are TGTGCCAGCAGCCCAACTGTCTACGAGCAGTACTTC. The V gene is TRBV6-6, the J gene TRBJ2-7; no clear D. V lost 6 bases and J 3 bases, leaving 9 bases between the germline ends. This CDR3 region has 12 residues. CDR1 and CDR2 from the germline V gene are MNHNY and SVGAGI (reference sequence).

The sample holds many counts of this clonotype. The rearrangement uses TRBV29-1 and TRBJ2-7; 10 bases match TRBD1. Germline CDR1 reads SQVTM; CDR2 reads ANQGSEA. Germline trimming cut 3 bases from V and 1 base from J; bases unmatched to any gene: 6. This CDR3 region has 15 residues. CDR3 DNA sequence: TGCAGCGTTGACATAAAGGACAGGGGGTCCTACGAGCAGTACTTC. The encoded protein is CSVDIKDRGSYEQYF.

The J gene is TRBJ1-1, the V gene TRBV27; perhaps TRBD1 as D (6 bases). Deletions cut 4 bases from V and 4 bases from J, with 10 bases between. The CDR3 length is 13 residues. Germline CDR1 reads MNHEY; CDR2 reads SMNVEV (reference sequence). CDR3 in amino acids: CASSYRGATEAFF. CDR3 DNA: TGTGCCAGCAGTTACCGGGGGGCCACTGAAGCTTTCTTT.

The chain carries TRBV5-6 and TRBJ1-4; D is unclear. Trimming took off 5 bases at V and 3 bases at J, with 14 bases between the two ends. Per the germline V gene, CDR1 is SGHDT and CDR2 is YYEEEE. This CDR3 region has 15 residues. This chain's CDR3 is CASSSLGVPNEKLFF. The CDR3 DNA is TGTGCCAGCAGTAGCCTTGGGGTTCCTAATGAAAAACTGTTTTTT.

This chain uses TRBV19 with TRBJ2-5, with TRBD2 as a possible D gene (6 bases). Germline values: CDR1 LNHDA, CDR2 SQIVND (reference sequence). The CDR3 covers 13 residues. Trimming took 5 bases from V and 2 from J, leaving 9 bases between them. The CDR3 region has the DNA TGTGCCAGTAGTGTGGGGGGTCAAGAGACCCAGTACTTC. Residues: CASSVGGQETQYF.

Only a few counts were recorded for this clonotype. The DNA of the CDR3 is TGTGCCAGCAGCTTAGACGGGAGCTACAACGATGAGCAGTTCTTC. Translating gives CASSLDGSYNDEQFF. The J gene is TRBJ2-1, the V gene TRBV7-3; D is perhaps TRBD2 (6 bases). CDR3 length equals 15 residues. With 2 bases removed from V and 8 bases from J, the gap between germline ends came to 16 bases. Germline-derived CDR1 and CDR2 are SGHTA and FQGTGA.